The T cell receptor (beta chain) described here comes from a study of response to subunit inactivated influenza vaccine. The CDR3 is made up of 15 amino acids. Germline V gene lookup returns CDR1 MDHEN and CDR2 SYDVKM. Trimming shortened V by 5 bases and J by 5 bases, and 18 bases separated the two germline ends. From the RT-PCR reads, TCRdb called clonotypes with MiXCR, one entry per CDR3 protein. Here the sample spans 150,000 to 200,000 distinct CDR3 sequences, about 12% being singletons. This sample was also put to use in a study of T cells expressing NK-cell markers. As that report states: TCR beta cDNA was generated via 5'RACE template switching incorporating UMIs. There were seven HCMV-seropositive donors and one seronegative donor among the eight sequenced. About six donors showed dominant NKG2C+ clonotypes comprising about 1.0-7.5% of their CD8+ T cells. The CD3+CD56-NKG2C+ fraction of several donors was likewise dominated by these clonotypes.

This sequence was found in a man aged 50 to 60 who received an inactivated influenza vaccine. This chain joins TRBV28 and TRBJ2-5; no clear D gene. The sequences come from CD8+ T cells sorted from PBMCs, collected about 12 days after vaccination. In nucleotides, the CDR3 is TGTGCCAGCAGTCCCTCCCTCCACGAGTCGGAGACCCAGTACTTC. This gives the protein CASSPSLHESETQYF.